Presented here are 8 T cell receptor beta chains from one specimen sequenced in a study of blood T cell repertoires in COVID-19. Libraries were prepared by immunoSEQ multiplex PCR; TCRdb keeps only in-frame clonotypes and omits some of them. The sample records 280,000 or so clones, roughly nine tenths being singletons. The sequenced sample consisted of PBMCs or T cells enriched from blood (not recorded which). Receptor source: a woman in her thirties or forties who had recovered from COVID-19.

The rearrangement links TRBV4-3 to TRBJ2-7, with a possible D match to TRBD2 (6 bases). Germline loops: CDR1 LGHNA, CDR2 YSLEER. Deletions cut 1 base from V and 6 bases from J, with 13 bases between. The CDR3 consists of 14 residues. CDR3 amino acids: CASSQGVGGGEQYF. CDR3 DNA: TGCGCCAGCAGCCAAGGGGTGGGGGGAGGCGAGCAGTACTTC.

The chain employs TRBV7-8 and TRBJ2-2; a possible D gene is TRBD1 (6 bases). CDR1 is SGHVS, CDR2 FQNEAQ, per germline. The CDR3 covers 16 residues. The V end was cut by 5 bases, the J end by 3 bases, with 16 bases between. CDR3 sequence reads: CASSLRDIGYTGELFF. The CDR3 coding sequence is TGTGCCAGCAGCCTCCGGGACATAGGATACACCGGGGAGCTGTTTTTT. Based on the CDR3 plus reference TRBV7-8 and TRBJ2-2, the full variable domain is GAGVSQSPRYKVAKRGQDVALRCDPISGHVSLFWYQQALGQGPEFLTYFQNEAQLDKSGLPSDRFFAERPEGSVSTLKIQRTQQEDSAVYLCASSLRDIGYTGELFFGEGSRLTVL.

The rearrangement joins TRBV30 to TRBJ2-5, with 8 bases fitting TRBD1. This CDR3 comprises 15 residues. The V and J ends lost 5 bases and 1 base, in that order; junction bases with no gene match: 9. CDR1 and CDR2 (germline): GTSNPN, SVGIG (reference sequence). Here the CDR3 reads CAWDPGQGTQETQYF. As DNA, the CDR3 is TGTGCCTGGGACCCTGGACAGGGAACCCAAGAGACCCAGTACTTC. Complete variable domain (other parts from reference TRBV30 and TRBJ2-5): SQTIHQWPATLVQPVGSPLSLECTVEGTSNPNLYWYRQAAGRGLQLLFYSVGIGQISSEVPQNLSASRPQDRQFILSSKKLLLSDSGFYLCAWDPGQGTQETQYFGPGTRLLVL.

The CDR3 nucleotides read TGTGCCTGGGGGACAGGGAATGAAAAACTGTTTTTT. Encoded protein: CAWGTGNEKLFF. The rearrangement uses TRBV30 and TRBJ1-4; 9 nucleotides align to TRBD1. The CDR3 is 12 amino acids. Germline V CDR1 and CDR2: GTSNPN, SVGIG (reference sequence). J was trimmed by 5 bases and V by 5 bases; bases with no gene match: 0.

The chain carries TRBV28 and TRBJ2-1; the D gene is possibly TRBD1 (8 bases). The germline V gene has CDR1 MDHEN and CDR2 SYDVKM. The V and J ends lost 5 bases and 4 bases respectively, with 21 bases between them. The CDR3 is made up of 17 amino acids. The DNA of the CDR3 is TGTGCCAGCAGTCTGCCCCCAAGCGGGACAGGTTACAATGAGCAGTTCTTC. Amino acids: CASSLPPSGTGYNEQFF.

The chain links TRBV5-1 to TRBJ1-1, with D uncertain. The CDR3 runs to 14 residues. Trimming pared 1 base from V and 3 bases from J, leaving 10 bases between. Germline CDR1 is SGHRS and CDR2 is YFSETQ. This CDR3 is CASSLRGKDTEAFF. In DNA, the CDR3 is TGCGCCAGCAGCTTGAGAGGGAAGGACACTGAAGCTTTCTTT.

The rearrangement links TRBV12-3 or TRBV12-4 to TRBJ1-1; D gene unclear. The CDR3 contains 11 residues. V lost 3 bases, J lost 8 bases, and 7 bases lay in between. The CDR3 sequence is CASSFRSEAFF. In DNA, the CDR3 is TGTGCCAGCAGTTTCCGGTCAGAAGCTTTCTTT.

This sequence joins TRBV6-6 and TRBJ1-5; tentatively, D is TRBD1 (6 bases). The CDR3 totals 17 residues. Germline values: CDR1 MNHNY, CDR2 SVGAGI (reference sequence). The V gene lost 5 bases and the J gene lost 2 bases, with 19 bases spanning the gap. The CDR3 here is CASSLAAGERGNQPQHF. In nucleotides, the CDR3 is TGTGCCAGCAGTCTCGCGGCAGGGGAAAGGGGCAATCAGCCCCAGCATTTT.